Each of the 27 T cell receptor beta chains below was sequenced from the same sample in a study of blood T cell repertoires in COVID-19. Assay used: immunoSEQ multiplex PCR; TCRdb lists only in-frame clones, some missing. The sample lists about 150,000 clones; 70% to 90% were seen once. Sequencing was carried out using peripheral blood. All receptors derive from a man aged 55 to 70 with COVID-19, enrolled during active disease.

The rearrangement joins TRBV27 to TRBJ2-5; unclear D gene. CDR1 MNHEY and CDR2 SMNVEV come from the germline V gene (reference sequence). The length of the CDR3 is 13 residues. The ends were cut back, 0 bases at V and 7 bases at J, with 9 bases in the middle. The CDR3 is CASSLSRSGTQYF. The CDR3 DNA reads as TGTGCCAGCAGTTTATCGCGTTCTGGGACCCAGTACTTC.

This clone has only a few counts. The J gene is TRBJ2-2, the V gene TRBV18; tentatively, D is TRBD2 (7 bases). There are 18 residues in the CDR3. V was pared by 1 base and J by 3 bases, with 18 bases between. Per the germline V gene, CDR1 is KGHSH and CDR2 is LQKENI. This CDR3 reads CASSPLRRGAWDTGELFF. The DNA for the CDR3 is TGTGCCAGCTCACCACTTCGCCGGGGGGCATGGGACACCGGGGAGCTGTTTTTT.

This chain connects TRBV19 to TRBJ2-5, with D maybe TRBD2 (6 bases). The CDR3 consists of 15 residues. Germline CDR1 LNHDA, CDR2 SQIVND (reference sequence). The V and J ends lost 0 bases and 4 bases respectively, with 12 bases between them. The DNA of the CDR3 is TGTGCCAGTAGTATAGATCAGGAGGGAAGAGAGACCCAGTACTTC. Protein product: CASSIDQEGRETQYF.

The CDR3 bases are TGTGCCAGCAGTCTCATCCCGGGACAGATATACTCTGGAAACACCATATATTTT. Translated: CASSLIPGQIYSGNTIYF. The chain couples TRBV6-6 to TRBJ1-3, with TRBD1 matching over 7 bases. From germline, CDR1 is MNHNY and CDR2 SVGAGI (reference sequence). The CDR3 spans 18 residues. The J segment lost 0 bases and the V segment lost 5 bases, leaving 13 bases of the junction unmatched.

CDR3 residues: CASSRTGAAFF. The CDR3 bases are TGTGCCAGCAGCAGGACAGGGGCAGCTTTCTTT. The chain carries TRBV7-2 and TRBJ1-1, with 9 bases lining up with TRBD1. CDR3 size: 11 residues. Germline V gene sequence: CDR1 SGHTA, CDR2 FQGNSA. V lost 5 bases, J lost 10 bases, and 2 bases stayed unmatched.

The rearrangement joins TRBV2 to TRBJ1-5; D gene uncertain. CDR1 SNHLY and CDR2 FYNNEI come from the germline V gene. V lost 6 bases and J lost 3, with 6 bases in between. This CDR3 has 12 residues. The CDR3 reads CASSQINQPQHF. The CDR3 DNA reads TGTGCCAGCAGCCAGATCAATCAGCCCCAGCATTTT.

The chain's CDR3 is CASSPGTAGHYGYTF. CDR3 in DNA: TGTGCCAGCAGTCCTGGGACAGCGGGCCACTATGGCTACACCTTC. V usage is TRBV28 and J usage is TRBJ1-2; 7 bases match TRBD1. Trimming cost V 5 bases and J 3 bases; bases outside gene matches: 9. CDR1 MDHEN and CDR2 SYDVKM come from the germline V gene. This CDR3 has 15 amino acids.

The chain combines TRBV3-1 (or the pseudogene TRBV3-2) with TRBJ2-2; 8 positions match TRBD2. Germline V gene sequence: CDR1 LGHDT, CDR2 YNNKEL (reference sequence). The CDR3 has 15 amino acids. V lost 7 bases and J lost 1; bases outside the gene matches: 5. Here the CDR3 DNA reads TGTGCCAGCACCTATAGCGGGAAGAACACCGGGGAGCTGTTTTTT. This encodes CASTYSGKNTGELFF.

The chain carries TRBV7-2 and TRBJ2-3; D is undetermined. The CDR3 sequence is 14 residues long. The germline gives CDR1 SGHTA, CDR2 FQGNSA. V was clipped by 5 bases and J by 3 bases, with 12 bases between them. The CDR3 DNA reads TGTGCCAGCAGCCGCGGATCGATAACAGATACGCAGTATTTT. Translation: CASSRGSITDTQYF.

This chain joins TRBV29-1 and TRBJ1-1; the match to TRBD1 covers 11 bases. Trimming removed 8 bases from V and 4 bases from J; junction bases left unmatched: 9. CDR3 size: 14 residues. In germline, CDR1 is SQVTM, CDR2 ANQGSEA. This CDR3 reads CSTGTGGFVTEAFF. CDR3 coding DNA: TGCAGCACGGGGACAGGGGGTTTTGTCACTGAAGCTTTCTTT. The variable domain in full, completed from reference TRBV29-1 and TRBJ1-1, reads SAVISQKPSRDICQRGTSLTIQCQVDSQVTMMFWYRQQPGQSLTLIATANQGSEATYESGFVIDKFPISRPNLTFSTLTVSNMSPEDSSIYLCSTGTGGFVTEAFFGQGTRLTVV.

This rearrangement joins TRBV18 to TRBJ1-6; the match to TRBD1 covers 7 bases. Unmatched junction bases numbered 10, after V lost 4 bases and J lost 7 bases. The germline CDR1 and CDR2 sequences are KGHSH and LQKENI. This CDR3 has 16 residues. Written as DNA, the CDR3 is TGTGCCAGCTCACTCCAGGGGGATCCGGGGAATTCACCCCTCCACTTT. Translation: CASSLQGDPGNSPLHF.

This chain uses TRBV7-8 with TRBJ2-3; the D gene is possibly TRBD1 (6 bases). This CDR3 has 14 residues. The V gene's germline CDR1 is SGHVS and CDR2 FQNEAQ. Trimming removed 5 bases at V and 0 bases at J, with 9 bases between. The CDR3 loop reads CASSRQASTDTQYF. CDR3 sequence (DNA): TGTGCCAGCAGCCGACAGGCTAGCACAGATACGCAGTATTTT.

V usage is TRBV20-1 and J usage is TRBJ1-5, with a tentative D call TRBD1 (5 bases). V dropped 3 bases and J dropped 6 bases, with 9 bases sitting between them. The CDR3 runs 12 residues. Germline V lookup: CDR1 DFQATT, CDR2 SNEGSKA (reference sequence). This CDR3 reads CSASRGTQPQHF. The CDR3 coding sequence is TGCAGTGCTAGTAGGGGCACTCAGCCCCAGCATTTT.

V and J are TRBV6-1 and TRBJ1-5; tentative D call: TRBD1 (5 bases). Looked up from germline, CDR1 is MNHNS and CDR2 is SASEGT. The CDR3 loop spans 18 amino acids. The germline V and J ends were trimmed by 1 base and 3 bases, with 19 bases remaining between them. The CDR3, as DNA: TGTGCCAGCAGTGAAGACAGGACTATCTCGTGGGTCAATCAGCCCCAGCATTTT. It yields the protein CASSEDRTISWVNQPQHF.

V and J are TRBV9 and TRBJ1-2, with a tentative D call TRBD1 (6 bases). There are 14 residues in the CDR3. V lost 0 bases and J 7 bases, leaving 13 bases between the germline ends. Germline-derived CDR1 and CDR2 are SGDLS and YYNGEE. CDR3 loop: CASSVERTGSGYTF. The CDR3 coding sequence is TGTGCCAGCAGCGTAGAGCGTACAGGGTCTGGCTACACCTTC.

The V call is TRBV6-1, the J call TRBJ1-2; no clear D. The V end lost 3 bases, the J end lost 4 bases, and 12 bases lay between the germline ends. There are 14 residues in the CDR3. Germline V gene sequence: CDR1 MNHNS, CDR2 SASEGT. The CDR3 DNA reads TGTGCCAGCAGTGACCGAAAAAGAGGCTATGGCTACACCTTC. Its protein product is CASSDRKRGYGYTF.

The J gene is TRBJ2-1, the V gene TRBV7-2; TRBD2 might be the D (6 bases). There are 13 residues in the CDR3. CDR1 and CDR2 (germline): SGHTA, FQGNSA. V shed 2 bases and J shed 6 bases, with 8 bases lying between them. CDR3 DNA sequence: TGTGCCAGCAGCTTACGGGGGACCAATGAGCAGTTCTTC. This sequence encodes CASSLRGTNEQFF.

This chain connects TRBV11-3 to TRBJ2-7; D is possibly TRBD1 (6 bases). CDR1 and CDR2 (germline): SGHNT, YENEEA. The CDR3 runs to 13 residues. V was trimmed by 5 bases and J by 6 bases, leaving 14 bases between them. The CDR3 DNA reads TGTGCCAGCAGCCGCACAGGGCTTGGCGAGCAGTACTTC. This gives the protein CASSRTGLGEQYF.

The chain combines TRBV5-6 with TRBJ1-5; unclear D gene. The CDR3 spans 14 residues. Looked up from germline, CDR1 is SGHDT and CDR2 is YYEEEE. V gave up 4 bases and J gave up 3 bases, with 11 bases separating them. The CDR3 protein is CASSRGWANQPQHF. CDR3 in DNA: TGTGCCAGCAGCCGCGGGTGGGCCAATCAGCCCCAGCATTTT.

The J gene is TRBJ1-2, the V gene TRBV6-5; D may be TRBD1 (6 bases). Germline V gives CDR1 MNHEY, CDR2 SVGAGI. The ends were cut back, 0 bases at V and 2 bases at J, with 10 bases in the middle. This CDR3 contains 15 residues. CDR3: CASSYSATGNYGYTF. The CDR3, as DNA: TGTGCCAGCAGTTACTCGGCCACAGGGAACTATGGCTACACCTTC.

This clone was seen just once. J is TRBJ1-1 and V is TRBV3-1 (or the pseudogene TRBV3-2); weak D call: TRBD1 (6 bases). The length of the CDR3 is 12 residues. Germline CDR1 LGHDT, CDR2 YNNKEL (reference sequence). The V end was cut by 1 base, the J end by 11 bases, with 11 bases between. DNA for the CDR3: TGTGCCAGCAGCCAAGTTTCAGGGGACGCTTTCTTT. Translating gives CASSQVSGDAFF.

The CDR3 sequence: CASSSDRYSNQPQHF. The CDR3 coding sequence is TGTGCCAGCAGCTCGGACAGATATAGCAATCAGCCCCAGCATTTT. The rearrangement links TRBV7-9 to TRBJ1-5; D might be TRBD1 (6 bases). The V end lost 4 bases, the J end lost 0 bases, and 10 bases lay between the germline ends. Germline loops: CDR1 SEHNR, CDR2 FQNEAQ (reference sequence). CDR3 length: 15 residues.

This clone was seen more than once but under ten times. This sequence joins TRBV11-2 and TRBJ2-3; D not resolved. V was cut by 4 bases and J by 2 bases, with 7 bases left in between. Germline CDR1 is SGHAT and CDR2 is FQNNGV. The CDR3 runs 13 residues. The CDR3 coding sequence is TGTGCCAGCAGCTCTATAACCACAGATACGCAGTATTTT. As protein: CASSSITTDTQYF.

This chain uses TRBV28 with TRBJ2-4; 10 bases agree with TRBD2. Germline loops: CDR1 MDHEN, CDR2 SYDVKM. The CDR3 covers 16 residues. The V segment lost 5 bases and the J segment 3 bases; nucleotides outside the gene matches: 7. In DNA form, the CDR3 reads TGTGCCAGCAGTCTTCTAGCGGGGGACTTCAAAAACATTCAGTACTTC. The encoded protein is CASSLLAGDFKNIQYF.

CDR3 loop: CASSLRTQYGYTF. Written as DNA, the CDR3 is TGTGCCAGCAGCTTAAGGACTCAATATGGCTACACCTTC. V is TRBV7-2 and J is TRBJ1-2; D is uncertain. V dropped 2 bases and J dropped 5 bases, with 9 bases sitting between them. Germline loops: CDR1 SGHTA, CDR2 FQGNSA. The CDR3 length is 13 residues.

The chain is built from TRBV7-8 and TRBJ1-5, with 9 nucleotides matching TRBD1. The CDR3 is 16 amino acids. J gave up 3 bases and V 2 bases, and 5 bases lay outside the gene matches. From germline, CDR1 is SGHVS and CDR2 FQNEAQ. The CDR3 nucleotides read TGTGCCAGCAGCTTATTGACAGGGGGACCCAATCAGCCCCAGCATTTT. Translation: CASSLLTGGPNQPQHF.

The chain is built from TRBV19 and TRBJ1-3; 8 bases are shared with TRBD1. Germline lookup yields CDR1 LNHDA and CDR2 SQIVND (reference sequence). The CDR3 spans 18 residues. Losses at the gene ends were 3 bases for V and 2 bases for J; bases not matched to a gene: 12. CDR3 sequence reads: CASSIWTGKVPTGNTIYF. The CDR3 DNA reads as TGTGCCAGTAGTATCTGGACAGGGAAAGTCCCAACTGGAAACACCATATATTTT.